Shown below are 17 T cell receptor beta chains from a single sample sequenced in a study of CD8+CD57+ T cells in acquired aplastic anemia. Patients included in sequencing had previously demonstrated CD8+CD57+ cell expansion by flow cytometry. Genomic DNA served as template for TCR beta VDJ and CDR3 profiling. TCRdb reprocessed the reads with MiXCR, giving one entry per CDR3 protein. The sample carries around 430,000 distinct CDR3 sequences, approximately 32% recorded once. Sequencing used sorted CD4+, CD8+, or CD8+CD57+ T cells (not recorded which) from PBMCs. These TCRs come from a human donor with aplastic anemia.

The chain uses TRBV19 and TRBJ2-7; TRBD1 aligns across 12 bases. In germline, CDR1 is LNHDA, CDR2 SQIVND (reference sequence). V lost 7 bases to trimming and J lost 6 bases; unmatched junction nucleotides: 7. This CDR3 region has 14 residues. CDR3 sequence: CASKRGQGAREQYF. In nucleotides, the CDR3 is TGTGCCAGTAAGAGGGGACAGGGGGCGCGCGAGCAGTACTTC. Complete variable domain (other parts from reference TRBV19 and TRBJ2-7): DGGITQSPKYLFRKEGQNVTLSCEQNLNHDAMYWYRQDPGQGLRLIYYSQIVNDFQKGDIAEGYSVSREKKESFPLTVTSAQKNPTAFYLCASKRGQGAREQYFGPGTRLTVT.

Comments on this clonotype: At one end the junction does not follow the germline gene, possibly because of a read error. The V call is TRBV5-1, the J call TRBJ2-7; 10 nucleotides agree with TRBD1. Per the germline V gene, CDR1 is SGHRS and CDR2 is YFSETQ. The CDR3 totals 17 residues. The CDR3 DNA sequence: TGCGCCGGCAGGCTTACCGGGACAGGGGCCCTTGCCCACGAGCAGTACTTC. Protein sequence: CAGRLTGTGALAHEQYF.

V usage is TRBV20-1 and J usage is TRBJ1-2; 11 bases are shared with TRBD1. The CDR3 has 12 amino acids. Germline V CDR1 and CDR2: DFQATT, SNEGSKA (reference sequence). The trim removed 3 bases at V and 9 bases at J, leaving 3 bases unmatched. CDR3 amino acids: CSARGQGERYTF. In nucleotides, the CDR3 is TGCAGTGCTAGGGGACAGGGGGAGCGCTACACCTTC.

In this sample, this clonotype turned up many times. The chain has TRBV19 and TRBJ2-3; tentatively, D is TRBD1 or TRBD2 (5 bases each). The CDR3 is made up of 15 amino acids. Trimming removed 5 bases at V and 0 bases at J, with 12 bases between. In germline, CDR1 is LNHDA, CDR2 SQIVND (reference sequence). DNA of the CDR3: TGTGCCAGTAGTGTAGGGGAGACTAGCACAGATACGCAGTATTTT. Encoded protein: CASSVGETSTDTQYF.

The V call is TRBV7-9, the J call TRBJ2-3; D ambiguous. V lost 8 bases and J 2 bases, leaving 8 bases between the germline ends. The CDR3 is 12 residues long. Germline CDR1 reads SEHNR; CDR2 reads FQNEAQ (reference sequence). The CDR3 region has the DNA TGTGCCAGCGGGTCCATCACAGATACGCAGTATTTT. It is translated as CASGSITDTQYF.

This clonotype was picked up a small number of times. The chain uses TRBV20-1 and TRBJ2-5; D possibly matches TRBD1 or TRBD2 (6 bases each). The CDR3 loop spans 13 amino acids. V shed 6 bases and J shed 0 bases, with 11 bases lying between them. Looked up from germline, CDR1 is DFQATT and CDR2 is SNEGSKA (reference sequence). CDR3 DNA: TGCAGTGCCCCAGGGGACTACCAAGAGACCCAGTACTTC. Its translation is CSAPGDYQETQYF.

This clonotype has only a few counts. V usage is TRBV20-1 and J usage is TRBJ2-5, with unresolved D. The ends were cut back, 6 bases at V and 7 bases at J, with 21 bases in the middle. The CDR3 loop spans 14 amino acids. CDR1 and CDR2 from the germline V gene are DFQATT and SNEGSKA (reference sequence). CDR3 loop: CSANFQRRVGTQYF. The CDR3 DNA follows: TGCAGTGCAAACTTTCAGAGACGGGTCGGGACCCAGTACTTC.

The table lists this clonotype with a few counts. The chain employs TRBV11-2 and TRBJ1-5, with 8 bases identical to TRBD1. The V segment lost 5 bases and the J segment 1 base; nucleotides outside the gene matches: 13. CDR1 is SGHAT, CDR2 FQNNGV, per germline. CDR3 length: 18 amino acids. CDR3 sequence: CASSKDRELVISNQPQHF. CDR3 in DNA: TGTGCCAGCAGCAAGGACAGGGAATTGGTAATCAGCAATCAGCCCCAGCATTTT. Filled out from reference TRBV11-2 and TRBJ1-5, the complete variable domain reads EAGVAQSPRYKIIEKRQSVAFWCNPISGHATLYWYQQILGQGPKLLIQFQNNGVVDDSQLPKDRFSAERLKGVDSTLKIQPAKLEDSAVYLCASSKDRELVISNQPQHFGDGTRLSIL.

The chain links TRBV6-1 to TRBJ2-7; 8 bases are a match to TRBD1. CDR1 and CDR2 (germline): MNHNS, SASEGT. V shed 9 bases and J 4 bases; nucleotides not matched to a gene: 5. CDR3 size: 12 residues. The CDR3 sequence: CASWRDRYEQYF. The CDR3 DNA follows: TGTGCCAGTTGGCGGGACAGGTACGAGCAGTACTTC.

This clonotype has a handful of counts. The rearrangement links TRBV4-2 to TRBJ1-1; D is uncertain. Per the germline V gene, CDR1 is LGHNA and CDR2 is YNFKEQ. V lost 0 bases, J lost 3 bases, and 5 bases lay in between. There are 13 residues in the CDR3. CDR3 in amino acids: CASSQDGDTEAFF. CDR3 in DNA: TGTGCCAGCAGCCAAGATGGGGACACTGAAGCTTTCTTT.

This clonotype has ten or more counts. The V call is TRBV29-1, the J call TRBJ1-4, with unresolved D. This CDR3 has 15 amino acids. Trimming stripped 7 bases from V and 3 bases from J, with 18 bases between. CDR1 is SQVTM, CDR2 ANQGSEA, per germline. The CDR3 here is CSATGYLNANEKLFF. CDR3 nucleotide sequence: TGCAGCGCAACGGGGTATTTGAATGCTAATGAAAAACTGTTTTTT.

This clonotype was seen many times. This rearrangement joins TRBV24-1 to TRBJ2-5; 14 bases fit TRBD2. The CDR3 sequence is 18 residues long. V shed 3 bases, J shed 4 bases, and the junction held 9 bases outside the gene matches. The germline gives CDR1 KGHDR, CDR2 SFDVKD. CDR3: CATSDPWPGLAGVETQYF. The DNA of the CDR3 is TGTGCCACCAGTGATCCTTGGCCGGGACTAGCGGGAGTAGAGACCCAGTACTTC.

The CDR3 DNA follows: TGCGCCAGCAGCCAAGCTCCCACAGAGTACAATGAGCAGTTCTTC. It yields the protein CASSQAPTEYNEQFF. The V gene is TRBV5-1, the J gene TRBJ2-1, with D hard to call. CDR3 length: 15 residues. Trimming stripped 4 bases from V and 4 bases from J, with 15 bases between. Germline loops: CDR1 SGHRS, CDR2 YFSETQ.

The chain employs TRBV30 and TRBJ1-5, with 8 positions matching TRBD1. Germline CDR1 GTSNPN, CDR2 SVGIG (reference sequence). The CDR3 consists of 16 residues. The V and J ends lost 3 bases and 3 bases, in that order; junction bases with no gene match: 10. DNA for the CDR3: TGTGCCTGGAGCGCGCTCGACAGGGGACTCAATCAGCCCCAGCATTTT. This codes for CAWSALDRGLNQPQHF.

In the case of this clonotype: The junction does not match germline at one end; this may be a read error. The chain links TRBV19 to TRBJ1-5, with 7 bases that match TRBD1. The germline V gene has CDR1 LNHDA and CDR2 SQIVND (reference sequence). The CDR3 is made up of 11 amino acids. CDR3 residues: CASSFDRALHF. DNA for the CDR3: TGTGCCAGTAGTTTCGACAGGGCCCTGCACTTT.

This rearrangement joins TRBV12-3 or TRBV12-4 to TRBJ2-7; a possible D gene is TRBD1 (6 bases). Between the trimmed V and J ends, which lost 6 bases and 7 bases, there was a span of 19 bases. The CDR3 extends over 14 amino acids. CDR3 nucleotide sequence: TGTGCCAGCAGGCCAGGGGTGGGGTCCAATGAGCAGTACTTC. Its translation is CASRPGVGSNEQYF.

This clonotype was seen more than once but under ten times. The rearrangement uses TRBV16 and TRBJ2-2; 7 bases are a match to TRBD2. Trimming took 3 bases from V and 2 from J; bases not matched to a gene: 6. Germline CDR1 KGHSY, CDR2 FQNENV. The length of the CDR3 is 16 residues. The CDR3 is CASSHTGTTNTGELFF. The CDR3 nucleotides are TGTGCCAGCAGCCATACCGGGACTACCAACACCGGGGAGCTGTTTTTT.